This paragraph reports one T cell receptor (beta chain). The antigen remains unidentified. A sample-barcoded 5' primer and a J-beta primer mix were used in a second PCR of roughly 7 to 11 cycles. TCRdb recomputed calls from the 5' RACE reads with MiXCR, one row per CDR3 protein. The sample contains approximately 1,000,000 distinct CDR3 sequences, over 35% of which appear only once. The germline V gene has CDR1 MNHEY and CDR2 SVGAGI. The CDR3 is 16 amino acids. V gave up 3 bases and J gave up 3 bases; unmatched junction bases: 9. Caucasian individuals from Russia who were healthy and aged roughly 6 to 100 acted as donors. The data derive from a study of blood T cells in healthy people across ages. Study-level results: Donor CMV status, an unknown factor, possibly confounded changes in expanded clonotypes.

V and J are TRBV6-5 and TRBJ1-2; 8 nucleotides match TRBD1. The sequence was obtained from an older woman in good health. The specimen sequenced was blood. The CDR3 bases are TGTGCCAGCAGTTATAGGGGGGGACAGGAGTACTATGGCTACACCTTC. This encodes CASSYRGGQEYYGYTF.